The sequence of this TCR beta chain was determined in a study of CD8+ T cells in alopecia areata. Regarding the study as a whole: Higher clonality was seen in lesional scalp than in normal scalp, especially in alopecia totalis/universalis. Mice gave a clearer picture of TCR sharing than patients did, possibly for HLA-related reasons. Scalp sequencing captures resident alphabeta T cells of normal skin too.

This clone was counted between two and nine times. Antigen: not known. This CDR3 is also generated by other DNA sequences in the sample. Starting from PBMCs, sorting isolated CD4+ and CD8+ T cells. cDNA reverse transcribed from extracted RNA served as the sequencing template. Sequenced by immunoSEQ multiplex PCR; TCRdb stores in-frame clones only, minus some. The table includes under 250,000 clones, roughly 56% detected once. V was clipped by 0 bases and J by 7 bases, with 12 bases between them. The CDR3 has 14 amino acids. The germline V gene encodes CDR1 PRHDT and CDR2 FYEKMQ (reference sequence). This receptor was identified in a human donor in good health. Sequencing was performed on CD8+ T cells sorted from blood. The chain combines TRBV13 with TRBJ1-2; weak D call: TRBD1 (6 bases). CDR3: CASSLGRGALGYTF. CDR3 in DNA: TGTGCCAGCAGCTTAGGCCGGGGGGCGCTTGGCTACACCTTC.